This T cell receptor beta chain was recorded in a study of blood T cell repertoires in COVID-19. The CDR3 runs to 11 residues. From germline, CDR1 is MDHEN and CDR2 SYDVKM. In the study's own analysis: Using reference gene primer amplification, nucleated cell counts were estimated. Clones were read by immunoSEQ multiplex PCR, and TCRdb kept only the in-frame ones, dropping some. V, J and clone size were drawn from that table, and D and trimming were deduced from the DNA. The sample includes around 130,000 clones, around four fifths of them seen just once. Cohort allocation depended upon clinical history that participants reported.

The sample was PBMCs or T cells enriched from blood (not recorded which). The J gene is TRBJ1-1, the V gene TRBV28; D might be TRBD1 (5 bases). This receptor was obtained from a man aged 35-49 years with acute COVID-19. The CDR3 sequence is CVTDRNTEAFF. The CDR3 DNA sequence: TGTGTCACAGACAGGAACACTGAAGCTTTCTTT.